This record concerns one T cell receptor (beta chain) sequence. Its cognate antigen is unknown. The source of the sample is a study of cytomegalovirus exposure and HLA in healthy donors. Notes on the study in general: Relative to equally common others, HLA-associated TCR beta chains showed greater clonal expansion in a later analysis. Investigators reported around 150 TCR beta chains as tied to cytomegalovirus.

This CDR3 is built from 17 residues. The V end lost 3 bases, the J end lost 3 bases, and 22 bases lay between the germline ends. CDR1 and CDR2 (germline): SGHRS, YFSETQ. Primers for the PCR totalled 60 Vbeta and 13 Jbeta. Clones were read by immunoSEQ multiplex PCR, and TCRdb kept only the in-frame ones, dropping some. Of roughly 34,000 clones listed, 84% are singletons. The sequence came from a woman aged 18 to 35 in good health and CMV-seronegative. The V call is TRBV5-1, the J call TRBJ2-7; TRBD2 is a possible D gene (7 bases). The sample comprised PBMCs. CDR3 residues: CASSSRGGTRAHYEQYF. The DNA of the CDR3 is TGCGCCAGCAGCTCTAGGGGGGGAACTAGGGCCCACTACGAGCAGTACTTC.